These 30 T cell receptor beta chains were sequenced from one sample in a study of cytomegalovirus exposure and HLA in healthy donors (dated by TCRdb to 2017 to 2019). Library generation was performed with the immunoSEQ multiplex PCR assay. The multiplex PCR relied on a mix of 60 forward primers for TCR Vbeta segments and 13 reverse primers for TCR Jbeta segments. This immuneACCESS table, as held by TCRdb, lists in-frame sequences with V and J called but not all clones. Of the missing ones, under half trace to an unresolved V gene in checked studies; the others have no known cause. This sample holds 150,000 to 200,000 clones; 80% to 85% were observed only once. The ten largest clones take up approximately 0.8% of the sample. The specimen was PBMCs. These receptors originate from a woman aged 18-29 years in good health and CMV-seronegative.

V is TRBV7-3 and J is TRBJ2-3, with 11 bases aligning to TRBD1. Trimming cost V 2 bases and J 2 bases; bases outside gene matches: 3. This CDR3 has 16 residues. The germline CDR1 and CDR2 sequences are SGHTA and FQGTGA. CDR3 region: CASSLGQGAFTDTQYF. The CDR3 coding sequence is TGTGCCAGCAGCTTAGGACAGGGGGCCTTCACAGATACGCAGTATTTT.

The chain uses TRBV19 and TRBJ1-5; D possibly corresponds to TRBD1 (6 bases). The V end lost 4 bases, the J end lost 3 bases, and 19 bases lay between the germline ends. Per germline, CDR1 LNHDA and CDR2 SQIVND (reference sequence). This CDR3 has 17 amino acids. For the CDR3, the DNA is TGTGCCAGTAGTACGCAAACAGGGAGTCGCATCAATCAGCCCCAGCATTTT. Translating it yields CASSTQTGSRINQPQHF.

This sequence joins TRBV10-1 and TRBJ2-1; 11 bases align to TRBD2. The CDR3 extends over 16 amino acids. Looked up from germline, CDR1 is WNHNN and CDR2 is SYGVQD (reference sequence). V shed 6 bases and J 5 bases; nucleotides not matched to a gene: 9. The CDR3 reads CASRAGTSGSHNEQFF. The CDR3 nucleotides are TGCGCCAGCAGGGCCGGGACTAGCGGATCCCACAATGAGCAGTTCTTC.

The chain recombines TRBV9 with TRBJ2-5; D gene ambiguous. The length of the CDR3 is 14 residues. The V gene's germline CDR1 is SGDLS and CDR2 YYNGEE. Trimming removed 0 bases at V and 1 base at J, with 7 bases between. The CDR3 region has the DNA TGTGCCAGCAGCGTAGTTGGCGGCCAAGAGACCCAGTACTTC. As protein: CASSVVGGQETQYF. Full variable domain (missing parts from reference TRBV9 and TRBJ2-5): DSGVTQTPKHLITATGQRVTLRCSPRSGDLSVYWYQQSLDQGLQFLIQYYNGEERAKGNILERFSAQQFPDLHSELNLSSLELGDSALYFCASSVVGGQETQYFGPGTRLLVL.

The rearrangement links TRBV15 to TRBJ2-1, with 8 bases lining up with TRBD1. CDR1 is LNHNV, CDR2 YYDKDF, per germline (reference sequence). V was pared by 5 bases and J by 15 bases, with 15 bases of the junction left unmatched. This CDR3 region has 14 residues. This chain's CDR3 is CATSPPLGQGVRFF. The CDR3, as DNA: TGTGCCACCAGCCCCCCCCTCGGACAGGGCGTTCGGTTCTTC.

The V gene is TRBV7-2, the J gene TRBJ2-5; TRBD2 matches at 7 bases. This CDR3 has 15 residues. Trimming removed 1 base from V and 2 bases from J; junction bases left unmatched: 4. The germline CDR1 and CDR2 sequences are SGHTA and FQGNSA. The CDR3 here is CASSLVAGEQETQYF. The DNA for the CDR3 is TGTGCCAGCAGCTTAGTGGCGGGAGAACAAGAGACCCAGTACTTC.

This chain's CDR3 is CASSGTTDINTEAFF. The CDR3, as DNA: TGCGCCAGCAGCGGAACGACAGACATCAACACTGAAGCTTTCTTT. The genes are TRBV5-1 and TRBJ1-1; perhaps TRBD1 as D (5 bases). Trimming took 4 bases from V and 2 from J, leaving 15 bases between them. The CDR3 consists of 15 residues. Germline V gene data show CDR1 as SGHRS and CDR2 as YFSETQ.

The genes are TRBV7-2 and TRBJ2-1, with 9 bases matching TRBD2. Germline V gives CDR1 SGHTA, CDR2 FQGNSA. The CDR3 runs 16 residues. V was clipped by 1 base and J by 9 bases; unmatched bases: 10. The CDR3 spells CASSLGLAGGQGEQFF. CDR3 sequence (DNA): TGTGCCAGCAGCTTAGGGCTGGCGGGGGGGCAGGGTGAGCAGTTCTTC.

This chain uses TRBV27 with TRBJ2-1; D perhaps matches TRBD1 (6 bases). This CDR3 comprises 14 residues. CDR1 MNHEY and CDR2 SMNVEV come from the germline V gene (reference sequence). V dropped 6 bases and J dropped 2 bases, with 11 bases sitting between them. The DNA of the CDR3 is TGTGCCAGCAGCAAGAACAGGGCCTACAATGAGCAGTTCTTC. Protein product: CASSKNRAYNEQFF.

CDR3 sequence reads: CASSVGIAEPYNEQFF. The DNA of the CDR3 is TGTGCCAGCAGCGTAGGAATAGCGGAACCCTACAATGAGCAGTTCTTC. V is TRBV9 and J is TRBJ2-1, with D possibly TRBD2 on 6 matching bases. This CDR3 is built from 16 residues. Trimming stripped 0 bases from V and 2 bases from J, with 12 bases between. Germline assignment: CDR1 SGDLS and CDR2 YYNGEE.

V gene TRBV6-5 combines with J gene TRBJ2-1, with a tentative D call TRBD2 (6 bases). The CDR3 covers 15 residues. V was pared by 6 bases and J by 9 bases, with 21 bases between. Germline V lookup: CDR1 MNHEY, CDR2 SVGAGI. The CDR3 DNA follows: TGTGCCAGCAGACGTTCTAGCGACTCTGGGGGTGAGCAGTTCTTC. Its translation: CASRRSSDSGGEQFF.

This chain links TRBV27 with TRBJ1-5, with 8 bases that match TRBD1. The trim removed 8 bases at V and 5 bases at J, leaving 5 bases unmatched. Germline V gene lookup returns CDR1 MNHEY and CDR2 SMNVEV (reference sequence). The CDR3 runs 13 residues. The CDR3 coding sequence is TGTGCCAGCCGCTCAGGGGGCCATCAGCCCCAGCATTTT. Its protein is CASRSGGHQPQHF.

The chain combines TRBV5-8 with TRBJ2-4; 8 bases line up with TRBD2. The V segment lost 0 bases and the J segment 0 bases; nucleotides outside the gene matches: 2. Germline V gene lookup returns CDR1 SGHTS and CDR2 YDEGEE. CDR3 size: 16 residues. CDR3 in DNA: TGTGCCAGCAGCTTGGTCCTAGCGGGAGCCAAAAACATTCAGTACTTC. Translation: CASSLVLAGAKNIQYF.

CDR3 amino acids: CASSTSGGSFTDTQYF. CDR3 bases: TGTGCCAGCAGCACTTCAGGGGGATCATTCACAGATACGCAGTATTTT. The gene calls are TRBV13 and TRBJ2-3; the match to TRBD1 covers 7 bases. The CDR3 is 16 amino acids. V shed 5 bases and J 2 bases; nucleotides not matched to a gene: 10. Germline CDR1 and CDR2: PRHDT and FYEKMQ (reference sequence).

The chain combines TRBV19 with TRBJ2-6, with unresolved D. Germline-derived CDR1 and CDR2 are LNHDA and SQIVND (reference sequence). This CDR3 contains 17 residues. V was trimmed by 8 bases and J by 2 bases, leaving 19 bases between them. The CDR3 region is CASSSTARVTGANVLTF. In nucleotides, the CDR3 is TGTGCCAGTTCCTCGACCGCACGGGTGACTGGGGCCAACGTCCTGACTTTC.

In nucleotides, the CDR3 is TGTGCCAGCAGCTCGGAGTGGGAGGATACGCAGTATTTT. Translating it yields CASSSEWEDTQYF. This sequence joins TRBV7-3 and TRBJ2-3, with TRBD2 as a possible D gene (5 bases). Trimming pared 4 bases from V and 6 bases from J, leaving 11 bases between. Germline V gene lookup returns CDR1 SGHTA and CDR2 FQGTGA. CDR3 size: 13 residues. The full variable domain, with the rest looked up from reference TRBV7-3 and TRBJ2-3, is GAGVSQTPSNKVTEKGKYVELRCDPISGHTALYWYRQSLGQGPEFLIYFQGTGAADDSGLPNDRFFAVRPEGSVSTLKIQRTERGDSAVYLCASSSEWEDTQYFGPGTRLTVL.

The rearrangement links TRBV5-1 to TRBJ2-3, with TRBD2 as a possible D gene (6 bases). This CDR3 is built from 16 residues. Trimming pared 3 bases from V and 0 bases from J, leaving 14 bases between. The V gene's germline CDR1 is SGHRS and CDR2 YFSETQ. In DNA form, the CDR3 reads TGCGCCAGCAGCTCTTTTAGCGGAGTTAGCACAGATACGCAGTATTTT. Its protein product is CASSSFSGVSTDTQYF. Based on the CDR3 plus reference TRBV5-1 and TRBJ2-3, the full variable domain is KAGVTQTPRYLIKTRGQQVTLSCSPISGHRSVSWYQQTPGQGLQFLFEYFSETQRNKGNFPGRFSGRQFSNSRSEMNVSTLELGDSALYLCASSSFSGVSTDTQYFGPGTRLTVL.

This chain links TRBV6-1 with TRBJ2-7; maybe TRBD2 (6 bases). This CDR3 is 15 amino acids long. Germline CDR1 and CDR2: MNHNS and SASEGT. V gave up 4 bases and J gave up 1 base, with 14 bases separating them. The CDR3 loop is CASSGPGTVSYEQYF. The CDR3 DNA is TGTGCCAGCAGTGGACCCGGGACTGTATCCTACGAGCAGTACTTC.

This chain joins TRBV2 and TRBJ2-6; 8 nucleotides line up with TRBD1. Germline values: CDR1 SNHLY, CDR2 FYNNEI. This CDR3 has 17 residues. The V and J ends lost 6 bases and 2 bases, in that order; junction bases with no gene match: 9. CDR3 bases: TGTGCCAGCAGGACAGGGGATTCGGGTCCTGGGGCCAACGTCCTGACTTTC. Translating it yields CASRTGDSGPGANVLTF.

V and J are TRBV5-6 and TRBJ2-5; TRBD1 matches 8 bases. Germline loops: CDR1 SGHDT, CDR2 YYEEEE. This CDR3 region has 14 residues. The trim removed 6 bases at V and 6 bases at J, leaving 10 bases unmatched. The CDR3 protein is CASTTPGGGKTQYF. As DNA, the CDR3 is TGTGCCAGCACCACCCCAGGGGGCGGGAAGACCCAGTACTTC.

The chain carries TRBV28 and TRBJ1-2; tentative D call: TRBD1 (5 bases). Trimming shortened V by 2 bases and J by 7 bases, and 11 bases separated the two germline ends. The CDR3 covers 13 residues. From germline, CDR1 is MDHEN and CDR2 SYDVKM. CDR3 residues: CASSLTQVVGYTF. CDR3 nucleotides: TGTGCCAGCAGTTTAACACAGGTAGTTGGCTACACCTTC.

With regard to this clone: Lacking the conserved final phenylalanine or tryptophan, this CDR3 likely reflects a read error. The chain carries TRBV6-1 and TRBJ1-2, with no clear D. V shed 2 bases and J shed 4 bases, with 17 bases lying between them. The CDR3 has 16 residues. Germline loops: CDR1 MNHNS, CDR2 SASEGT. CDR3 sequence: CASSETEDPTTYGYTL. For the CDR3, the DNA is TGTGCCAGCAGTGAAACGGAGGACCCGACAACCTATGGCTACACCCTC.

The chain uses TRBV6-5 and TRBJ1-6, with 7 nucleotides matching TRBD1. J gave up 10 bases and V 6 bases, and 9 bases lay outside the gene matches. CDR3 size: 14 residues. CDR1 MNHEY and CDR2 SVGAGI come from the germline V gene. The CDR3 here is CASSTTGKYSPLHF. The CDR3 region has the DNA TGTGCCAGCAGCACGACAGGGAAATACTCACCCCTCCACTTT.

For this clone: At one end, the junction sequence differs from germline, possibly due to a read error. The chain uses TRBV7-9 and TRBJ2-3; D unclear. Per germline, CDR1 SEHNR and CDR2 FQNEAQ (reference sequence). The CDR3 is 12 residues long. CDR3 protein: CSSSLPPDTQYF. The CDR3 region has the DNA TGTTCCAGCAGCCTCCCCCCCGATACGCAGTATTTT. Full variable domain (rest looked up from reference TRBV7-9 and TRBJ2-3): DTGVSQNPRHKITKRGQNVTFRCDPISEHNRLYWYRQTLGQGPEFLTYFQNEAQLEKSRLLSDRFSAERPKGSFSTLEIQRTEQGDSAMYLCSSSLPPDTQYFGPGTRLTVL.

A few counts support this clone. The chain uses TRBV6-4 and TRBJ1-3, with D possibly being TRBD1 (6 bases). V dropped 11 bases and J dropped 2 bases, with 16 bases sitting between them. Germline assignment: CDR1 MRHNA and CDR2 SNTAGT. The CDR3 has 14 residues. The chain's CDR3 is CAGRTGGPGNTIYF. The DNA for the CDR3 is TGTGCCGGTCGGACGGGGGGCCCTGGAAACACCATATATTTT.

The count of this clone is one. No conserved phenylalanine or tryptophan ends this CDR3, so it is likely a read error. The DNA is omitted, as the CDR3 cannot be located on it reliably, and the CDR3 follows TCRdb's listing. The rearrangement joins TRBV6-5 to TRBJ2-3; the DNA was not used to check the table's D call, TRBD2. Germline V gene sequence: CDR1 MNHEY, CDR2 SVGAGI. The CDR3 comprises 9 residues, both ends counted. The chain's CDR3 is CASSCRERR.

A single count supports this clone. The V gene is TRBV18, the J gene TRBJ1-1, with D possibly being TRBD1 (6 bases). Trimming cost V 6 bases and J 8 bases, with 22 bases left between them. The length of the CDR3 is 15 residues. CDR1 KGHSH and CDR2 LQKENI come from the germline V gene. The CDR3 loop reads CASSRTRGGPAEAFF. CDR3 nucleotide sequence: TGTGCCAGCTCGCGTACCAGGGGCGGTCCGGCGGAAGCTTTCTTT.

This clone was seen just once. The genes are TRBV19 and TRBJ1-5; D uncertain. The CDR3 contains 14 residues. Germline CDR1 LNHDA, CDR2 SQIVND (reference sequence). Between the trimmed V and J ends, which lost 5 bases and 7 bases, there was a span of 15 bases. The CDR3 here is CASSPYLGVQPQHF. In DNA form, the CDR3 reads TGTGCCAGTAGTCCCTACTTGGGAGTGCAGCCCCAGCATTTT.

V and J are TRBV7-2 and TRBJ2-1; 7 bases are shared with TRBD2. J lost 6 bases, V lost 0 bases, and 2 bases had no gene match. The CDR3 sequence is 14 residues long. Germline V gives CDR1 SGHTA, CDR2 FQGNSA. The CDR3 region has the DNA TGTGCCAGCAGCTTAGCGGGGGGGATCAATGAGCAGTTCTTC. Protein product: CASSLAGGINEQFF.

CDR3 sequence reads: CSVEQGQETQYF. In DNA form, the CDR3 reads TGCAGCGTTGAACAGGGTCAGGAGACCCAGTACTTC. The rearrangement links TRBV29-1 to TRBJ2-5, with D possibly TRBD1 on 5 matching bases. The V end lost 2 bases, the J end lost 5 bases, and 9 bases lay between the germline ends. The CDR3 is 12 amino acids. From germline, CDR1 is SQVTM and CDR2 ANQGSEA. Based on the CDR3 plus reference TRBV29-1 and TRBJ2-5, the full variable domain is SAVISQKPSRDICQRGTSLTIQCQVDSQVTMMFWYRQQPGQSLTLIATANQGSEATYESGFVIDKFPISRPNLTFSTLTVSNMSPEDSSIYLCSVEQGQETQYFGPGTRLLVL.